The clone carrying this T cell receptor (beta chain) was observed once. Germline CDR1 LNHDA, CDR2 SQIVND (reference sequence). The length of the CDR3 is 15 residues. Trimming removed 7 bases from V and 2 bases from J, with 15 bases in between. As processed by the authors: Amplification of reference gene primers was used by the study to estimate nucleated cell counts. Using immunoSEQ multiplex PCR, the repertoire was profiled, and TCRdb retains in-frame clones only, with some absent. V and J calls and clone size follow that table, whereas D and trimming were derived from the DNA. Of 200,000 or so clones listed, 70% to 90% were seen once; the top ten hold roughly 3.5%. This sample is part of a study of blood T cell repertoires in COVID-19. Study-wide background: The United States, Italy and Spain were the sources of the acute and convalescent COVID-19 samples. Sample material is recorded as cDNA or gDNA derived from T cells, B-cell-depleted T cells, or PBMCs.

Sequenced material: peripheral blood. This chain connects TRBV19 to TRBJ1-5, with a weak D call TRBD1 (5 bases). The sequence derives from a man aged 55-75 years with acute or convalescent COVID-19. The CDR3 protein is CASTSRGGGNQPQHF. The CDR3 nucleotides read TGTGCCAGTACTTCTCGGGGGGGAGGCAATCAGCCCCAGCATTTT.